This note documents a single TCR beta chain sequence. Sequencing was performed with immunoSEQ multiplex PCR; in TCRdb, only in-frame clones are kept and a portion is missing. Among approximately 250,000 clones listed, 86% were seen once. This entry comes from a study of blood T cell repertoires in COVID-19. Study details: In each case, the material was cDNA or gDNA derived from T cells, B-cell-depleted T cells, or PBMCs.

V was pared by 2 bases and J by 3 bases, with 16 bases between. From germline, CDR1 is KGHSH and CDR2 LQKENI. CDR3 length: 16 residues. This receptor was taken from a man aged 25 to 40 who had recovered from COVID-19. Sample: peripheral blood. The chain carries TRBV18 and TRBJ1-2; D might be TRBD1 (6 bases). The CDR3 DNA sequence: TGTGCCAGCTCACCAGTTGGCGGACAGCTCCACTATGGCTACACCTTC. It encodes CASSPVGGQLHYGYTF.